Each of the 5 T cell receptor beta chains below was sequenced from the same sample in a study of early T cells in non-severe SARS-CoV-2 infection. MiXCR, applied by TCRdb to the 5' RACE reads, yields one record per CDR3 protein. Here the sample spans about 100,000 distinct CDR3 sequences, less than 15% being singletons. Sequenced: whole blood. The receptors were sampled from an adult who was a healthcare worker with PCR-confirmed SARS-CoV-2 infection or an uninfected control (not recorded which).

This chain connects TRBV6-1 to TRBJ2-1, with 9 bases that match TRBD2. The length of the CDR3 is 14 residues. Trimming took 5 bases from V and 7 from J; bases not matched to a gene: 6. Per the germline V gene, CDR1 is MNHNS and CDR2 is SASEGT. The CDR3: CASSLAGTLNEQFF. The CDR3 DNA sequence: TGTGCCAGCAGTCTAGCGGGGACACTTAATGAGCAGTTCTTC.

A few counts support this clonotype. The V gene is TRBV20-1, the J gene TRBJ2-7; a possible D gene is TRBD1 (5 bases). The V end was cut by 5 bases, the J end by 6 bases, with 17 bases between. The length of the CDR3 is 13 residues. Per germline, CDR1 DFQATT and CDR2 SNEGSKA (reference sequence). The CDR3 DNA follows: TGCAGTGCTGTGGCCCGGAAGGGGTCCGAGCAGTACTTC. This gives the protein CSAVARKGSEQYF.

This clonotype was observed at least ten times. The gene calls are TRBV12-3 or TRBV12-4 and TRBJ2-3; 10 bases agree with TRBD2. The CDR3 length is 18 residues. With 4 bases clipped from V and 0 bases from J, the junction kept 10 bases outside the gene matches. The CDR3 loop is CASSSGASGGPSTDTQYF. In DNA, the CDR3 is TGTGCCAGCAGTTCAGGCGCTAGCGGGGGCCCTAGCACAGATACGCAGTATTTT.

The chain combines TRBV11-2 with TRBJ2-5; 7 bases agree with TRBD1. The CDR3 runs to 14 residues. The trim removed 3 bases at V and 1 base at J, leaving 2 bases unmatched. CDR1 and CDR2 from the germline V gene are SGHAT and FQNNGV. The CDR3 nucleotides read TGTGCCAGCAGCTTCGGGACAGTCCAAGAGACCCAGTACTTC. Protein product: CASSFGTVQETQYF.

The chain has TRBV20-1 and TRBJ1-1; D remains unclear. In germline, CDR1 is DFQATT, CDR2 SNEGSKA (reference sequence). The CDR3 length is 13 residues. V gave up 6 bases and J gave up 0 bases, with 11 bases separating them. Written as DNA, the CDR3 is TGCAGTGCCCCGCGCGGAATGAACACTGAAGCTTTCTTT. It codes for CSAPRGMNTEAFF.